The present entry profiles one T cell receptor (beta chain) with its context. The data originate from a study of cytomegalovirus exposure and HLA in healthy donors. On the study more broadly: Later, an analysis reported that the approximately 120 validation repertoires had used the same platform as the approximately 720 first-cohort repertoires.

Germline assignment: CDR1 MNHNS and CDR2 SASEGT. This CDR3 region has 15 residues. V was pared by 4 bases and J by 6 bases, with 6 bases of the junction left unmatched. The repertoire was sequenced with immunoSEQ multiplex PCR; TCRdb's copy has only in-frame clones and lacks some. The sample lists about 66,000 clones, around 97% occurring once. The donors were members of the validation cohort, which comprised about 120 subjects and was separate from the first cohort of some 680 subjects. This chain links TRBV6-1 with TRBJ1-4, with 9 bases identical to TRBD1. Sequenced material: PBMCs. The TCR originated in a woman younger than 30 in good health and CMV-seropositive. In DNA form, the CDR3 reads TGTGCCAGCAGTGTGCAACAGGGGGCGTATGAAAAACTGTTTTTT. Protein sequence: CASSVQQGAYEKLFF.